This TCR beta chain originates from a study of T cell responses to AZD1222 COVID-19 vaccine. V was pared by 0 bases and J by 2 bases, with 12 bases between. Germline V gives CDR1 SGHKS, CDR2 YYEKEE (reference sequence). The CDR3 covers 15 residues. This clone was detected a few times. TCRdb's table, derived via immunoSEQ multiplex PCR, lists solely in-frame clones and lacks some. The sample includes some 120,000 clones, approximately 89% of them seen just once. The origin of this receptor is an adult in good health. The V call is TRBV5-5, the J call TRBJ2-7, with D unclear. Specimen: peripheral blood, collected on day 0 of AZD1222 vaccination. For the CDR3, the DNA is TGTGCCAGCAGCTTGGCGGTTCAGACCACCTACGAGCAGTACTTC. Protein: CASSLAVQTTYEQYF. Combining the CDR3 with reference TRBV5-5 and TRBJ2-7 gives the whole variable domain DAGVTQSPTHLIKTRGQQVTLRCSPISGHKSVSWYQQVLGQGPQFIFQYYEKEERGRGNFPDRFSARQFPNYSSELNVNALLLGDSALYLCASSLAVQTTYEQYFGPGTRLTVT.